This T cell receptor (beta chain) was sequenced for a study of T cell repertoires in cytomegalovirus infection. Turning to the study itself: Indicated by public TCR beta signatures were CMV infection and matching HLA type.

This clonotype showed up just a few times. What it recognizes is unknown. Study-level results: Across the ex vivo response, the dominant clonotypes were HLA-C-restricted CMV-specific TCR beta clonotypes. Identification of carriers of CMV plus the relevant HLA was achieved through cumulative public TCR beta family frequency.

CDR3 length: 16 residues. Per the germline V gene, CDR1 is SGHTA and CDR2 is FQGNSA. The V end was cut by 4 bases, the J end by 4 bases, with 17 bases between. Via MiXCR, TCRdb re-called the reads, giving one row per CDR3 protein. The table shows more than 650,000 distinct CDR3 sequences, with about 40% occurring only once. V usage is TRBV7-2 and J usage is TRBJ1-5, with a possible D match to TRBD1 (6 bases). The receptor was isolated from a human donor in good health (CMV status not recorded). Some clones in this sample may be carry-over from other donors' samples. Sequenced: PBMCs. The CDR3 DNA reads TGTGCCAGCAGCTCCGTGACCGGGACACGGAATCAGCCCCAGCATTTT. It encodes CASSSVTGTRNQPQHF.